Below, one T cell receptor beta chain is given with its context. Some clones are missing from TCRdb's copy, which holds only in-frame ones; the method was immunoSEQ multiplex PCR. The data contain 88,000 or so clones, more than 80% of them seen just once; the ten biggest clones take up more than 1.5%. The data were obtained in a study of T cells after somatic rescue of genetic block. Germline lookup yields CDR1 WSHSY and CDR2 SAAADI. The junction had 5 bases not matched to a gene; V was cut back by 6 bases and J by 2 bases. The CDR3 runs 14 residues. Material for sequencing was peripheral blood mononuclear cells (PBMCs). V gene TRBV10-2 combines with J gene TRBJ2-5; 8 bases are shared with TRBD2. This TCR was recovered from a woman younger than 30. CDR3 region: CASRVAGNQETQYF. The CDR3 bases are TGCGCCAGCAGGGTAGCGGGAAATCAAGAGACCCAGTACTTC.